This T cell receptor (beta chain) appears in the sequencing data of a study of shared clonotypes between healthy human individuals. Across the whole study: Three CD4 naive, three CD4 memory, two CD8 naive and one CD8 memory plate were used per donor.

Trimming pared 0 bases from V and 1 base from J, leaving 3 bases between. Germline CDR1 LNHNV, CDR2 YYDKDF (reference sequence). The CDR3 contains 13 residues. TCRdb's copy holds only in-frame clones and misses some; the assay was immunoSEQ multiplex PCR. Of about 590,000 clones in the sample, around 95% were seen once. The naive CD8 fraction comprised CD45RO-negative cells positively selected for CCR7 and excluded terminally differentiated effector memory CD45RA+ cells. Those who donated were healthy HIV-negative adults, with no recent acute infections or vaccinations reported. This sequence joins TRBV15 and TRBJ1-1; no firm D call. The sequencing input was naive CD8+ T cells sorted from blood. This TCR was recovered from a woman in her thirties in good health. CDR3 region: CATSRDRNTEAFF. As DNA, the CDR3 is TGTGCCACCAGCAGAGACCGGAACACTGAAGCTTTCTTT.